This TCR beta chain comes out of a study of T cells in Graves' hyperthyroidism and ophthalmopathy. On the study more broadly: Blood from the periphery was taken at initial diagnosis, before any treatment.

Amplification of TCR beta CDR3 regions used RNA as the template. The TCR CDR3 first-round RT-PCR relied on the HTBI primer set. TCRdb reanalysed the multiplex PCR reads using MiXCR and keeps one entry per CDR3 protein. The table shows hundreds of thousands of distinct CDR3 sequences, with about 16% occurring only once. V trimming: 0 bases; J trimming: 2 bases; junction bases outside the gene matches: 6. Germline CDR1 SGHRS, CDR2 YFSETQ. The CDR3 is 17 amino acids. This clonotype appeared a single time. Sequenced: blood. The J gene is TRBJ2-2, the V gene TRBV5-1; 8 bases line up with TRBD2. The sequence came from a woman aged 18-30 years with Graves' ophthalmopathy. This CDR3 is CASSLDTSGVNTGELFF. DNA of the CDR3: TGCGCCAGCAGCTTGGATACTAGCGGAGTAAACACCGGGGAGCTGTTTTTT.